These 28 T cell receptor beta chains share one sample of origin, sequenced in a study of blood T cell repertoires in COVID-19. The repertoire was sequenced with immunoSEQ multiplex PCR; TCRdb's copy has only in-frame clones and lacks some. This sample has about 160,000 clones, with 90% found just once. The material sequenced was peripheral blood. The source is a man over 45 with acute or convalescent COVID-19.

The CDR3 DNA sequence: TGCGCCAGCAGCCAAGATCCGGTGAACACTGAAGCTTTCTTT. The encoded protein is CASSQDPVNTEAFF. V usage is TRBV4-1 and J usage is TRBJ1-1; D gene uncertain. The V gene lost 0 bases and the J gene lost 0 bases, with 5 bases spanning the gap. Germline assignment: CDR1 MGHRA and CDR2 YSYEKL. This CDR3 spans 14 amino acids.

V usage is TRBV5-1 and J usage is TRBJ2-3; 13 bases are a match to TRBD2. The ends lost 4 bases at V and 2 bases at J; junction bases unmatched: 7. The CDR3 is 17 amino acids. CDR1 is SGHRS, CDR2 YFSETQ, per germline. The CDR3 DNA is TGCGCCAGCAGCGAGGCCGGGACTAGCGGGACCACAGATACGCAGTATTTT. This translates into CASSEAGTSGTTDTQYF.

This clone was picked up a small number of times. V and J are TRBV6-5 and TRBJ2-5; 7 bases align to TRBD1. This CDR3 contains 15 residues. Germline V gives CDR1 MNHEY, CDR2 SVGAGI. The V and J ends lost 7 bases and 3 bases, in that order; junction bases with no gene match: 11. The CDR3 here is CASNPTGRREETQYF. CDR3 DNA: TGTGCCAGCAACCCGACAGGGCGGCGCGAAGAGACCCAGTACTTC.

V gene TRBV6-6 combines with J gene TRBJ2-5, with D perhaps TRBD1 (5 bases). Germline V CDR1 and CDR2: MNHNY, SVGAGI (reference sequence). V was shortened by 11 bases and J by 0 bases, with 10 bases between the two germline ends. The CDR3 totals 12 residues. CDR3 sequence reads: CAGWGNQETQYF. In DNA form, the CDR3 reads TGTGCCGGATGGGGCAACCAAGAGACCCAGTACTTC.

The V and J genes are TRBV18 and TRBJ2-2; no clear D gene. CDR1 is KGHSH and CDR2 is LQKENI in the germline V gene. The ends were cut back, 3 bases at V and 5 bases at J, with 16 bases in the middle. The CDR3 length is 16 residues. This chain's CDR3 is CASSPVFRVETGELFF. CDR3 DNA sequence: TGTGCCAGCTCACCGGTGTTTAGAGTCGAGACCGGGGAGCTGTTTTTT.

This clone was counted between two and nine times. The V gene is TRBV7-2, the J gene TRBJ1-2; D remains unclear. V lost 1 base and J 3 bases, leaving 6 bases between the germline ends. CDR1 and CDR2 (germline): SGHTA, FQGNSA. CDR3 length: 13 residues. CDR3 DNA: TGTGCCAGCAGCTTAGAATCCTACTATGGCTACACCTTC. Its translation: CASSLESYYGYTF.

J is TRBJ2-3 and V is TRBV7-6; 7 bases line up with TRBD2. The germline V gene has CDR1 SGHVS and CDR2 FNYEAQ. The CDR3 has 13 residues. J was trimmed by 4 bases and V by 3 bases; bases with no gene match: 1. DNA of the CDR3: TGTGCCAGCAGCTTTACTAGCGCAGATACGCAGTATTTT. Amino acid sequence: CASSFTSADTQYF. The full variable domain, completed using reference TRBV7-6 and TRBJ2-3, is GAGVSQSPRYKVTKRGQDVALRCDPISGHVSLYWYRQALGQGPEFLTYFNYEAQQDKSGLPNDRFSAERPEGSISTLTIQRTEQRDSAMYRCASSFTSADTQYFGPGTRLTVL.

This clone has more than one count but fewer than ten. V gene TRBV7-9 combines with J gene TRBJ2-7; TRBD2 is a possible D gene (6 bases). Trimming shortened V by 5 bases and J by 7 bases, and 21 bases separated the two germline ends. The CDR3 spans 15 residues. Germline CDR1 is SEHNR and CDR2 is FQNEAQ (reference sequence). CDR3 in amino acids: CASSPNQAGLGEQYF. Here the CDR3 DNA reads TGTGCCAGCAGCCCTAATCAAGCGGGTCTCGGGGAGCAGTACTTC.

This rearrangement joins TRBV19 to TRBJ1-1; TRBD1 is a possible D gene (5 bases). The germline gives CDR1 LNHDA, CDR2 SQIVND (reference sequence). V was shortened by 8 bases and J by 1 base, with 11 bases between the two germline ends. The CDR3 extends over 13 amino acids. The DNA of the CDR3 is TGTGCCAGTTGTTTTGGGGCGAACACTGAAGCTTTCTTT. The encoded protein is CASCFGANTEAFF. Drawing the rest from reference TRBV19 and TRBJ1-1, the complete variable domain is DGGITQSPKYLFRKEGQNVTLSCEQNLNHDAMYWYRQDPGQGLRLIYYSQIVNDFQKGDIAEGYSVSREKKESFPLTVTSAQKNPTAFYLCASCFGANTEAFFGQGTRLTVV.

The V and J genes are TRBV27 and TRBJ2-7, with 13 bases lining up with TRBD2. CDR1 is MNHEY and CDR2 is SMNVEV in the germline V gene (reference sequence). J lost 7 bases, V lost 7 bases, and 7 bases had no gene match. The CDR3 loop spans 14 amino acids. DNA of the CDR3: TGTGCCAGCACCACGGGACTAGCGGGAAGGGAGCAGTACTTC. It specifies CASTTGLAGREQYF.

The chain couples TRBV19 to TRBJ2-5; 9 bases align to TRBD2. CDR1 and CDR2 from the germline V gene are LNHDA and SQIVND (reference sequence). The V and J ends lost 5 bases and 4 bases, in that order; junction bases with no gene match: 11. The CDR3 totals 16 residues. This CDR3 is CASSPLSGREAETQYF. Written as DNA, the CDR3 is TGTGCCAGTAGTCCCCTTAGCGGGAGAGAGGCAGAGACCCAGTACTTC.

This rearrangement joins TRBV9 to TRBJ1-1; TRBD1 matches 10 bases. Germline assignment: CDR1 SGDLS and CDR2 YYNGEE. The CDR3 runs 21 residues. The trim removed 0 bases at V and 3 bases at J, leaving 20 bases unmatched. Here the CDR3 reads CASSVGGMLGQGPSWDTEAFF. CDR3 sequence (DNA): TGTGCCAGCAGCGTAGGGGGAATGTTGGGACAGGGGCCGAGTTGGGACACTGAAGCTTTCTTT.

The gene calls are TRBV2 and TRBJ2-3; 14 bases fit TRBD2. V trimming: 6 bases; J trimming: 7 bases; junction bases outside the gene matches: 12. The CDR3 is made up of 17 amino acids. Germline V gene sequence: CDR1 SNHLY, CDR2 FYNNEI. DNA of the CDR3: TGTGCCAGCAGAGACGGTGGGGGACTAGCGGGAGTGTATACGCAGTATTTT. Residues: CASRDGGGLAGVYTQYF. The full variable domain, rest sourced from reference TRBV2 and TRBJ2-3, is EPEVTQTPSHQVTQMGQEVILRCVPISNHLYFYWYRQILGQKVEFLVSFYNNEISEKSEIFDDQFSVERPDGSNFTLKIRSTKLEDSAMYFCASRDGGGLAGVYTQYFGPGTRLTVL.

CDR3 sequence (DNA): TGTGCCAGCAGCTTAAAAGGGACAGGTGAGCAGTACTTC. Translating gives CASSLKGTGEQYF. The chain uses TRBV11-2 and TRBJ2-7; 8 bases match TRBD1. The length of the CDR3 is 13 residues. Germline loops: CDR1 SGHAT, CDR2 FQNNGV. Unmatched junction bases numbered 4, after V lost 2 bases and J lost 7 bases.

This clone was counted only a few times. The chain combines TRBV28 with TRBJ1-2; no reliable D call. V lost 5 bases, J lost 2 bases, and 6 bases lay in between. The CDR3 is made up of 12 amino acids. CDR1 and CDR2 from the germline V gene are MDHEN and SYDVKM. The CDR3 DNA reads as TGTGCCAGCAGTCTAGGAAACTATGGCTACACCTTC. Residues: CASSLGNYGYTF.

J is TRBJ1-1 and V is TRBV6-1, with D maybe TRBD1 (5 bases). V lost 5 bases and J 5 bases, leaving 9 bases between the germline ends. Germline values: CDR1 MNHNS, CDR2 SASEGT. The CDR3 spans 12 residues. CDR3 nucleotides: TGTGCCAGCAGTTTATCAGGGACTGAAGCTTTCTTT. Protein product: CASSLSGTEAFF.

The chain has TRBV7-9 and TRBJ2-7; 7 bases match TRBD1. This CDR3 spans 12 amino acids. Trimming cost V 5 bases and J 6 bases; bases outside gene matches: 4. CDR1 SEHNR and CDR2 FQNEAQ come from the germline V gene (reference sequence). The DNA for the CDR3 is TGTGCCAGCAGCCCGACAGGGCGCGAGCAGTACTTC. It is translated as CASSPTGREQYF.

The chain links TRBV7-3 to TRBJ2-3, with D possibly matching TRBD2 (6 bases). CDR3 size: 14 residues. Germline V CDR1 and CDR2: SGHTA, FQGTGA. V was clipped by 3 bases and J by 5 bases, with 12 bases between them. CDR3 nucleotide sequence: TGTGCCAGCAGCTTTGGAGGGAGTGTAGATACGCAGTATTTT. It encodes CASSFGGSVDTQYF.

CDR3 region: CASSQGRFPGELFF. The CDR3 DNA is TGCGCCAGCAGCCAAGGGAGGTTCCCCGGGGAGCTGTTTTTT. V usage is TRBV4-1 and J usage is TRBJ2-2; a possible D gene is TRBD2 (5 bases). V lost 1 base, J lost 6 bases, and 9 bases lay in between. The CDR3 totals 14 residues. Germline lookup yields CDR1 MGHRA and CDR2 YSYEKL.

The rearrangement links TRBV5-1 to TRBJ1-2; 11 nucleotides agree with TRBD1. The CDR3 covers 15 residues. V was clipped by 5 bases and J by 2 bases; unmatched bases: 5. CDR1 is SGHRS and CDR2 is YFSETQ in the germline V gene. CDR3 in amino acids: CASRRGQGANYGYTF. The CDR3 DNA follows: TGCGCCAGCAGACGAGGACAGGGGGCGAACTATGGCTACACCTTC.

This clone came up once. The CDR3 coding sequence is TGTGCCAGCAGCCAAAAGGGGAGCACAGATACGCAGTATTTT. Translated, it gives CASSQKGSTDTQYF. This chain connects TRBV4-2 to TRBJ2-3, with a tentative D call TRBD1 (5 bases). Per the germline V gene, CDR1 is LGHNA and CDR2 is YNFKEQ. The CDR3 length is 14 residues. V lost 2 bases to trimming and J lost 0 bases, with 6 bases between them.

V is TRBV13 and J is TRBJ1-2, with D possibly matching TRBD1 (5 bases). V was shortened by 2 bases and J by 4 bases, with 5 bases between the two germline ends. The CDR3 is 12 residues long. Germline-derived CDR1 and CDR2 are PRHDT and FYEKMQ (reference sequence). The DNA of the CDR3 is TGTGCCAGCAGCTTAAGGGGCTATGGCTACACCTTC. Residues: CASSLRGYGYTF.

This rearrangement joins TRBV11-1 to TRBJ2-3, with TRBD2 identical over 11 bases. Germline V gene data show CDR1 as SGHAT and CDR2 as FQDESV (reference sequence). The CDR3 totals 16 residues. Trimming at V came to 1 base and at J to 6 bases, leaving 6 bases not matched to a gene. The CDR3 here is CASSLVLAGDSDTQYF. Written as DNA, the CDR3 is TGTGCCAGCAGCTTAGTACTAGCGGGAGATTCGGATACGCAGTATTTT.

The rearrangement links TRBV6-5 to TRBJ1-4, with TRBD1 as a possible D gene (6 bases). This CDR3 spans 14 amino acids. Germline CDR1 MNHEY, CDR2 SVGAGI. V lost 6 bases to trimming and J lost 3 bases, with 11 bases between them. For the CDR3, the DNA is TGTGCCAGCAGGGCAGGGGCCCCTAATGAAAAACTGTTTTTT. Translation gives CASRAGAPNEKLFF.

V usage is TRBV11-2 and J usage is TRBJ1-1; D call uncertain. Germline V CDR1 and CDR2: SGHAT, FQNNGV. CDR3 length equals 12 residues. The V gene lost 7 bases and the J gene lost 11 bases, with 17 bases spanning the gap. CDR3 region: CASTEIEMEAFF. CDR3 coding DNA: TGTGCCAGCACCGAAATTGAAATGGAGGCTTTCTTT. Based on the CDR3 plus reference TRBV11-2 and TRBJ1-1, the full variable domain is EAGVAQSPRYKIIEKRQSVAFWCNPISGHATLYWYQQILGQGPKLLIQFQNNGVVDDSQLPKDRFSAERLKGVDSTLKIQPAKLEDSAVYLCASTEIEMEAFFGQGTRLTVV.

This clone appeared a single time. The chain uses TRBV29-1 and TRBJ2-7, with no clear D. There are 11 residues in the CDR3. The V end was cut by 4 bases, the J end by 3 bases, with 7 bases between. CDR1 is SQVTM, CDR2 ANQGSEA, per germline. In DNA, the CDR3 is TGCAGCGTTGGTGACAACTACGAGCAGTACTTC. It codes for CSVGDNYEQYF.

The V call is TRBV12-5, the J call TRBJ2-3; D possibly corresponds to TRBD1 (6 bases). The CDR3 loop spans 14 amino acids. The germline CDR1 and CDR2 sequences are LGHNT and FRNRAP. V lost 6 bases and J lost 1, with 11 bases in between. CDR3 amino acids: CASGPSGGTDTQYF. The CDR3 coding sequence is TGTGCTAGTGGCCCCTCAGGGGGCACAGATACGCAGTATTTT.

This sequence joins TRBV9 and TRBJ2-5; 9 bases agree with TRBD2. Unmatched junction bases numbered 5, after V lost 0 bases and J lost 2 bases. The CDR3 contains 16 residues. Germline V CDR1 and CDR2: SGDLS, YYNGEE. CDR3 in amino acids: CASSVVSGSQQETQYF. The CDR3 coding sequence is TGTGCCAGCAGCGTAGTTAGCGGGAGTCAACAAGAGACCCAGTACTTC.